This T cell receptor beta chain was recovered during a study of CD8+ T cells in alopecia areata. Comments on this clone: Its antigen remains unidentified.

RNA extraction and reverse transcription yielded cDNA as sequencing template. TCRdb keeps only in-frame clones here, not all; method: immunoSEQ multiplex PCR. In the table there are about 200,000 clones, 35% to 45% of which are singletons. Indicated treatment: oral pan-JAK inhibitor, 5-10 mg twice daily. CDR3 length: 14 amino acids. Looked up from germline, CDR1 is MNHEY and CDR2 is SMNVEV (reference sequence). Deletions cut 5 bases from V and 0 bases from J, with 10 bases between. Regarding the study as a whole: Sequenced scalp T cells also include alphabeta T cells resident in normal skin.

This chain uses TRBV27 with TRBJ1-1; D gene uncertain. The receptor was isolated from a human donor with alopecia areata. The sample consisted of CD4+ T cells sorted from blood, taken between weeks 30 and 35, from a patient treated with tofacitinib. Written as DNA, the CDR3 is TGTGCCAGCAGTGTCGACATCTTGAACACTGAAGCTTTCTTT. Its protein is CASSVDILNTEAFF.